This TCR beta chain was sequenced in a study of blood T cells in healthy people across ages. This clonotype came up once. What it binds is unknown. Points from the study as a whole: As age increased, TCR beta diversity per million T cells fell in a roughly linear fashion. Among long-lived donors, naive CD4+ cells were more numerous and diversity higher than in aged donors.

Next came a second PCR, run for about 7 to 12 cycles, which used a sample-barcoded 5' primer along with a J-beta primer mix. MiXCR was run by TCRdb on the 5' RACE reads, yielding one entry per CDR3 protein. This sample has some 1.5 million distinct CDR3 sequences, with approximately 43% found just once. Sample donors were healthy Caucasian individuals that came from Russia, aged roughly 6 to 90. Each donor's blood draw was 7.5 to 10 milliliters of peripheral blood. This receptor was identified in a woman younger than 30 in good health. Sample: blood.

For the CDR3, the DNA is TGCAGTGCTAGAGAATGGTTGGGGAGCGCCCAAGAGACCCAGTACTTC. Amino acid sequence: CSAREWLGSAQETQYF. The gene calls are TRBV20-1 and TRBJ2-4; D perhaps matches TRBD2 (5 bases). The end of the DNA is better explained by TRBJ2-5, so the J call may be wrong. Germline V gene lookup returns CDR1 DFQATT and CDR2 SNEGSKA (reference sequence). The CDR3 loop spans 16 amino acids.